This TCR beta chain was captured by sequencing in a study of OX40 agonist ivuxolimab in advanced cancers. This clone came up once. Profiling relied on immunoSEQ multiplex PCR, and the TCRdb table lists in-frame clones only, not all of them. Of 70,000 to 80,000 clones in the sample, about 91% are singletons; the top ten hold 0.85% to 1%. The CDR3 is made up of 13 amino acids. V was pared by 4 bases and J by 2 bases, with 8 bases between. Germline V CDR1 and CDR2: SGHDN, FVKESK. The V call is TRBV14, the J call TRBJ2-5, with D unresolved. This clonotype originated in an adult with an advanced solid tumor such as melanoma, head and neck, liver or kidney cancer. Specimen: CD4+ or CD8+ T cells sorted from blood, collected in a trial of the OX40 agonist ivuxolimab. The CDR3 loop reads CASSRENQETQYF. The CDR3 DNA follows: TGTGCCAGCAGCCGGGAAAATCAAGAGACCCAGTACTTC. Full variable domain (missing parts from reference TRBV14 and TRBJ2-5): EAGVTQFPSHSVIEKGQTVTLRCDPISGHDNLYWYRRVMGKEIKFLLHFVKESKQDESGMPNNRFLAERTGGTYSTLKVQPAELEDSGVYFCASSRENQETQYFGPGTRLLVL.